A single sample is the source of the 7 T cell receptor beta chains below, sequenced in a study of shared clonotypes between healthy human individuals. Produced via immunoSEQ multiplex PCR; TCRdb's table is partial and in-frame only. Here the sample spans a few million clones, roughly 92% being singletons. What was sequenced was naive CD4+ T cells sorted from blood. The subset denotes: CD45RA+ positively selected. These receptors were collected from a man between 18 and 35 years old in good health.

As DNA, the CDR3 is TGTGCCAGCAGTTACGGGGAACAGGGGTTAAACTATGGCTACACCTTC. Residues: CASSYGEQGLNYGYTF. The J gene is TRBJ1-2, the V gene TRBV6-5, with 7 bases aligning to TRBD1. The CDR3 covers 16 residues. CDR1 is MNHEY and CDR2 is SVGAGI in the germline V gene. Trimming cost V 2 bases and J 2 bases; bases outside gene matches: 8.

The sample holds one count of this clone. An end of the junction does not agree with germline; a read error may underlie this. The chain carries TRBV7-7 and TRBJ2-5; D unresolved. This CDR3 has 12 amino acids. Germline V CDR1 and CDR2: SSHAT, FNYEAQ (reference sequence). CDR3 residues: CASSPSSGTQYF. The DNA for the CDR3 is TGTGCTAGCAGCCCGAGCTCCGGGACCCAGTACTTC.

This chain connects TRBV19 to TRBJ1-5; 9 nucleotides align to TRBD1. There are 15 residues in the CDR3. The V gene's germline CDR1 is LNHDA and CDR2 SQIVND (reference sequence). V shed 3 bases, J shed 7 bases, and the junction held 7 bases outside the gene matches. In DNA form, the CDR3 reads TGTGCCAGTAGTATCCTCGGGACAGGGACCCAGCCCCAGCATTTT. Its translation: CASSILGTGTQPQHF.

The gene calls are TRBV9 and TRBJ1-1; D uncertain. V shed 3 bases and J shed 4 bases, with 16 bases lying between them. This CDR3 is 15 amino acids long. CDR1 SGDLS and CDR2 YYNGEE come from the germline V gene. The CDR3 DNA sequence: TGTGCCAGCAGCGCTAGCGGGGTCGTGGGCACTGAAGCTTTCTTT. It translates to CASSASGVVGTEAFF.

The rearrangement uses TRBV18 and TRBJ2-5, with 12 bases aligning to TRBD2. The CDR3 is 16 residues long. CDR1 and CDR2 (germline): KGHSH, LQKENI. V dropped 2 bases and J dropped 1; count of bases not matched to a gene: 2. The CDR3 here is CASSPGTSGPQETQYF. In DNA form, the CDR3 reads TGTGCCAGCTCACCAGGGACTAGCGGGCCCCAAGAGACCCAGTACTTC.

This chain joins TRBV20-1 and TRBJ2-1; no reliable D call. The CDR3 runs to 11 residues. The V gene lost 8 bases and the J gene lost 9 bases, with 14 bases spanning the gap. Germline loops: CDR1 DFQATT, CDR2 SNEGSKA (reference sequence). The CDR3 DNA is TGCAGTCCCAGCCGGGTCGGTGAGCAGTTCTTC. It translates to CSPSRVGEQFF.

The chain employs TRBV5-1 and TRBJ2-3; 8 nucleotides line up with TRBD2. The CDR3 length is 15 residues. CDR1 is SGHRS, CDR2 YFSETQ, per germline. Trimming removed 5 bases from V and 2 bases from J; junction bases left unmatched: 7. The CDR3 sequence is CASRLLAGLTDTQYF. In nucleotides, the CDR3 is TGCGCCAGCAGGTTGCTAGCGGGCCTCACAGATACGCAGTATTTT. Full variable domain (remainder filled in from reference TRBV5-1 and TRBJ2-3): KAGVTQTPRYLIKTRGQQVTLSCSPISGHRSVSWYQQTPGQGLQFLFEYFSETQRNKGNFPGRFSGRQFSNSRSEMNVSTLELGDSALYLCASRLLAGLTDTQYFGPGTRLTVL.